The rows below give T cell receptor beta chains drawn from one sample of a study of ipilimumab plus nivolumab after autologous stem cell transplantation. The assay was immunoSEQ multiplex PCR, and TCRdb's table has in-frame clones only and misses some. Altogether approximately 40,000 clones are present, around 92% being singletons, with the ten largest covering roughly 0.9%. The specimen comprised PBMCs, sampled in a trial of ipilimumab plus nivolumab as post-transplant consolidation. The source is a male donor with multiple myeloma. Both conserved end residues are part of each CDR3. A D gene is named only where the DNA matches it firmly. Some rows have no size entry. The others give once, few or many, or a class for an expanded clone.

CDR3: CASNVGLRNEQFF; DNA: TGTGCCAGCAATGTGGGGCTTCGGAATGAGCAGTTCTTC; J: TRBJ2-1; size: .; V: TRBV11-2; D: .
CDR3: CASSLGFTGELFF; DNA: TGTGCCAGCAGCTTGGGTTTCACCGGGGAGCTGTTTTTT; J: TRBJ2-2; size: .; V: TRBV5-6; D: .
CDR3: CASSTTGDQETQYF; DNA: TGTGCCAGCAGTACGACAGGGGATCAAGAGACCCAGTACTTC; J: TRBJ2-5; size: .; V: TRBV28; D: TRBD1
CDR3: CASSIGLGNSNQPQHF; DNA: TGCGCCAGCAGCATCGGCCTGGGTAATAGCAATCAGCCCCAGCATTTT; J: TRBJ1-5; size: .; V: TRBV5-1; D: .
CDR3: CAIAGFRGVNTEAFF; DNA: TGTGCCATCGCTGGATTCAGGGGCGTGAACACTGAAGCTTTCTTT; J: TRBJ1-1; size: .; V: TRBV10-3; D: .
CDR3: CASSLDVEGGTNVREQYF; DNA: TGTGCCAGCAGCTTAGACGTCGAGGGGGGGACAAATGTTAGAGAGCAGTACTTC; J: TRBJ2-7; size: .; V: TRBV7-7; D: .
CDR3: CAISESTGANYNEQFF; DNA: TGTGCCATCAGTGAGTCGACAGGGGCAAACTACAATGAGCAGTTCTTC; J: TRBJ2-1; size: .; V: TRBV10-3; D: TRBD1
CDR3: CASIRTDYNEQFF; DNA: TGTGCCAGCATTCGAACAGACTACAATGAGCAGTTCTTC; J: TRBJ2-1; size: .; V: TRBV7-3; D: .
CDR3: CSFLTSGLLGEQYF; DNA: TGCAGCTTCTTGACTAGCGGCCTGTTGGGAGAGCAGTACTTC; J: TRBJ2-7; size: .; V: TRBV29-1; D: TRBD2
CDR3: CASSGDSYEQYF; DNA: TGTGCCAGCAGTGGAGACAGCTACGAGCAGTACTTC; J: TRBJ2-7; size: .; V: TRBV2; D: .
CDR3: CASSAGLAGSHQETQYF; DNA: TGTGCCAGCAGCGCCGGACTAGCGGGAAGCCACCAAGAGACCCAGTACTTC; J: TRBJ2-5; size: .; V: TRBV9; D: TRBD2
CDR3: CASSLGGGRQPQHF; DNA: TGTGCCAGCAGCCTCGGGGGGGGCCGGCAGCCCCAGCATTTT; J: TRBJ1-5; size: .; V: TRBV28; D: .
CDR3: CASSLGGGGQPQHF; DNA: TGTGCCAGCAGCTTAGGGGGAGGAGGTCAGCCCCAGCATTTT; J: TRBJ1-5; size: once; V: TRBV7-6; D: .
CDR3: CASKPGAQSYNEQFF; DNA: TGTGCCAGTAAGCCGGGGGCGCAATCCTACAATGAGCAGTTCTTC; J: TRBJ2-1; size: .; V: TRBV19; D: .
CDR3: CASSLATLNPTGELFF; DNA: TGTGCCAGCAGCTTGGCAACCCTCAATCCCACCGGGGAGCTGTTTTTT; J: TRBJ2-2; size: once; V: TRBV5-6; D: .
CDR3: CASSPSGSSYNEQFF; DNA: TGTGCCAGCAGCCCCAGCGGGAGCTCCTACAATGAGCAGTTCTTC; J: TRBJ2-1; size: .; V: TRBV7-3; D: TRBD2
CDR3: CAWRSLAGTYEQYF; DNA: TGTGCCTGGAGGTCCCTAGCGGGAACCTACGAGCAGTACTTC; J: TRBJ2-7; size: .; V: TRBV30; D: TRBD2
CDR3: CASSYVGYTDTQYF; DNA: TGTGCCAGCAGTTATGTTGGGTACACAGATACGCAGTATTTT; J: TRBJ2-3; size: .; V: TRBV27; D: .
CDR3: CASSPQETSGGVSYEQYF; DNA: TGTGCCAGCTCACCACAGGAGACTAGCGGGGGGGTCTCCTACGAGCAGTACTTC; J: TRBJ2-7; size: .; V: TRBV18; D: TRBD2
CDR3: CASSPQGLRHGYTF; DNA: TGTGCCAGCAGCCCACAGGGACTAAGGCATGGCTACACCTTC; J: TRBJ1-2; size: once; V: TRBV7-2; D: .
CDR3: CGLAGTDTQYF; DNA: TGCGGACTAGCGGGTACAGATACGCAGTATTTT; J: TRBJ2-3; size: .; V: TRBV9; D: TRBD2
CDR3: CSARLAGVYEQFF; DNA: TGCAGCGCTCGACTAGCGGGAGTTTATGAGCAGTTCTTC; J: TRBJ2-1; size: once; V: TRBV29-1; D: TRBD2
CDR3: CASSLRSRDRGVQPQHF; DNA: TGTGCCAGCAGCTTAAGGTCCCGGGACAGGGGGGTTCAGCCCCAGCATTTT; J: TRBJ1-5; size: .; V: TRBV7-8; D: TRBD1
CDR3: CASSLLGEKLFF; DNA: TGTGCCAGCAGTTTACTGGGTGAAAAACTGTTTTTT; J: TRBJ1-4; size: .; V: TRBV28; D: .
CDR3: CASSVAPSDLGYEQYF; DNA: TGTGCCAGCAGCGTAGCCCCAAGCGACCTCGGCTACGAGCAGTACTTC; J: TRBJ2-7; size: .; V: TRBV9; D: .
CDR3: CASSLMGQGRNGYTF; DNA: TGCGCCAGCAGCTTGATGGGACAGGGGAGGAATGGCTACACCTTC; J: TRBJ1-2; size: .; V: TRBV5-1; D: TRBD1
CDR3: CASSFAGQGTLDTQYF; DNA: TGTGCCAGCAGCTTCGCAGGACAGGGAACACTAGATACGCAGTATTTT; J: TRBJ2-3; size: .; V: TRBV11-2; D: TRBD1
CDR3: CASSVARVSNQPQHF; DNA: TGTGCCAGCAGTGTAGCGAGGGTGAGCAATCAGCCCCAGCATTTT; J: TRBJ1-5; size: .; V: TRBV6-1; D: .
CDR3: CASSEYGANQPQHF; DNA: TGTGCCAGCAGTGAATATGGAGCTAATCAGCCCCAGCATTTT; J: TRBJ1-5; size: .; V: TRBV25-1; D: .
CDR3: CASSPGQPNSGNTIYF; DNA: TGTGCCAGCTCACCAGGACAGCCCAACTCTGGAAACACCATATATTTT; J: TRBJ1-3; size: .; V: TRBV18; D: .
CDR3: CASSFGDSYEQYF; DNA: TGTGCCAGCAGCTTTGGGGACTCCTACGAGCAGTACTTC; J: TRBJ2-7; size: .; V: TRBV5-6; D: .
CDR3: CASSYTSGRANEQFF; DNA: TGTGCCAGCAGCTACACCAGCGGGAGGGCGAATGAGCAGTTCTTC; J: TRBJ2-1; size: once; V: TRBV7-3; D: TRBD2
CDR3: CASRDGAGVSYEQYF; DNA: TGTGCCAGCCGGGACGGCGCGGGAGTATCCTACGAGCAGTACTTC; J: TRBJ2-7; size: .; V: TRBV5-4; D: TRBD2
CDR3: CASSERTSGGAYEQYF; DNA: TGCGCCAGCAGCGAGAGGACTAGCGGGGGGGCCTACGAGCAGTACTTC; J: TRBJ2-7; size: .; V: TRBV5-1; D: TRBD2
CDR3: CASYGASSGNTIYF; DNA: TGTGCCAGCTATGGGGCGAGCTCTGGAAACACCATATATTTT; J: TRBJ1-3; size: .; V: TRBV6-6; D: .
CDR3: CASTTGWTTEAFF; DNA: TGTGCCAGCACCACAGGTTGGACCACTGAAGCTTTCTTT; J: TRBJ1-1; size: .; V: TRBV2; D: .
CDR3: CASSKNRPRENQYQETQYF; DNA: TGTGCCAGCAGCAAAAATCGGCCTAGAGAAAACCAGTACCAAGAGACCCAGTACTTC; J: TRBJ2-5; size: .; V: TRBV21-1; D: .
CDR3: CASSVGDSSYEQYF; DNA: TGTGCCAGCAGCGTAGGGGACAGCTCCTACGAGCAGTACTTC; J: TRBJ2-7; size: .; V: TRBV9; D: TRBD1
CDR3: CASIPFGQGARTDTQYF; DNA: TGTGCCAGCATCCCGTTCGGACAGGGGGCGCGGACAGATACGCAGTATTTT; J: TRBJ2-3; size: once; V: TRBV5-4; D: TRBD1
CDR3: CASSLAGNQGMNTEAFF; DNA: TGTGCCAGCAGCTTAGCGGGGAACCAGGGTATGAACACTGAAGCTTTCTTT; J: TRBJ1-1; size: .; V: TRBV7-2; D: .
CDR3: CASSLATAQMTGELFF; DNA: TGTGCCAGCAGCTTAGCCACAGCACAGATGACCGGGGAGCTGTTTTTT; J: TRBJ2-2; size: .; V: TRBV7-7; D: .
CDR3: CASSHGDEQFF; DNA: TGTGCCAGCTCACACGGGGATGAGCAGTTCTTC; J: TRBJ2-1; size: .; V: TRBV18; D: .
CDR3: CASSFAGLADRGEQFF; DNA: TGTGCCAGCAGCTTTGCGGGTCTAGCTGATAGGGGTGAGCAGTTCTTC; J: TRBJ2-1; size: .; V: TRBV7-3; D: .
CDR3: CSVEIGTPYEQYF; DNA: TGCAGCGTTGAAATCGGGACACCCTACGAGCAGTACTTC; J: TRBJ2-7; size: .; V: TRBV29-1; D: .
CDR3: CASSIQRQNTEAFF; DNA: TGTGCCAGCAGCATCCAACGTCAGAACACTGAAGCTTTCTTT; J: TRBJ1-1; size: .; V: TRBV5-8; D: .
CDR3: CASISRGKGFDGYTF; DNA: TGTGCCAGTATCTCGAGGGGGAAGGGTTTCGATGGCTACACCTTC; J: TRBJ1-2; size: .; V: TRBV19; D: .
CDR3: CASSSRGWGTNTGELFF; DNA: TGTGCCAGTAGTTCTCGAGGGTGGGGGACGAACACCGGGGAGCTGTTTTTT; J: TRBJ2-2; size: .; V: TRBV19; D: .
CDR3: CASSEYNALYQETQYF; DNA: TGTGCCAGCAGTGAATATAATGCGCTGTACCAAGAGACCCAGTACTTC; J: TRBJ2-5; size: .; V: TRBV25-1; D: .
CDR3: CASSQPYRDTNSPLHF; DNA: TGCGCCAGCAGCCAACCGTACCGGGACACGAATTCACCCCTCCACTTT; J: TRBJ1-6; size: .; V: TRBV4-1; D: .
CDR3: CASRDSGRETQYF; DNA: TGTGCCAGCAGAGATAGCGGGAGAGAGACCCAGTACTTC; J: TRBJ2-5; size: .; V: TRBV6-1; D: TRBD2
CDR3: CASSPDSLSGYTF; DNA: TGTGCCAGCAGCCCAGACAGTCTAAGCGGCTACACCTTC; J: TRBJ1-2; size: .; V: TRBV6-1; D: .
CDR3: CASSVGSSVRSTDTQYF; DNA: TGTGCCAGCAGCGTAGGGAGCTCCGTCAGGAGCACAGATACGCAGTATTTT; J: TRBJ2-3; size: .; V: TRBV9; D: .
CDR3: CSAESGWGSTGELFF; DNA: TGCAGCGCTGAATCCGGGTGGGGGAGCACCGGGGAGCTGTTTTTT; J: TRBJ2-2; size: .; V: TRBV29-1; D: .
CDR3: CASSQDRDRGEKLFF; DNA: TGTGCCAGCAGCCAAGATCGGGACAGGGGAGAAAAACTGTTTTTT; J: TRBJ1-4; size: few; V: TRBV4-2; D: TRBD1